This T cell receptor (beta chain) was captured in a study of T cells after yellow fever vaccination. Study observations and caveats: Weaker overall was a secondary response that nonetheless peaked faster, on day 5 versus 15.

TCRdb independently ran MiXCR on the 5' RACE reads; one entry per CDR3 protein. The table records 550,000 or so distinct CDR3 sequences, less than 20% of them present only once. This clonotype was seen a handful of times. Its target is not known. V shed 3 bases and J shed 1 base, with 6 bases lying between them. The CDR3 spans 13 residues. The germline V gene encodes CDR1 KGHDR and CDR2 SFDVKD. This chain joins TRBV24-1 and TRBJ2-7; no reliable D call. The specimen was PBMCs, collected 15 days after the yellow fever booster vaccination. The TCR was taken from a young man who received the YFV17D yellow fever vaccine. CDR3 loop: CATSDPGSYEQYF. The CDR3, as DNA: TGTGCCACCAGTGATCCAGGTTCCTACGAGCAGTACTTC.